This TCR beta chain is drawn from a study of CD8 T cells in ankylosing spondylitis. Broader study findings: Clones linked to disease were reported to show significant enrichment in matched ankylosing spondylitis synovial fluid.

Remarks on this clonotype: As yet, its antigen is unknown.

This CDR3 comprises 15 residues. Germline V gene data show CDR1 as SGDLS and CDR2 as YYNGEE. Trimming stripped 5 bases from V and 3 bases from J, with 15 bases between. TCRdb passed the 5' RACE reads through MiXCR, listing each CDR3 protein once. The profile shows 25,000 to 35,000 distinct CDR3 sequences, 4.5% to 5.5% of them singletons. This chain uses TRBV9 with TRBJ1-3; D call uncertain. The sequencing sample was made of blood, either unsorted or a sorted T cell fraction (not recorded which). The receptor was isolated from a female donor with ankylosing spondylitis or in good health (not recorded which). This CDR3 reads CASSPDSNYGNTIYF. The CDR3 DNA follows: TGTGCCAGCAGTCCGGACTCAAACTATGGAAACACCATATATTTT.